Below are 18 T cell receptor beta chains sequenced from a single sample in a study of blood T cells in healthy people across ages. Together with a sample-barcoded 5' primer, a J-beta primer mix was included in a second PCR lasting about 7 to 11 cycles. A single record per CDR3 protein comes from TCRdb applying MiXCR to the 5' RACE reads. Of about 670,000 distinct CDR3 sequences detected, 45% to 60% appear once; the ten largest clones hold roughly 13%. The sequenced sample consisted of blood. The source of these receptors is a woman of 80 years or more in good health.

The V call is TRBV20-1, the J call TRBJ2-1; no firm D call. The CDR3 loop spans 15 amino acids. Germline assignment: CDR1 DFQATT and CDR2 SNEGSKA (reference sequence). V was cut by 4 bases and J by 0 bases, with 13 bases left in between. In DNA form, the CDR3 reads TGCAGTGCTAATTCTCCGGCGAGCTCCTACAATGAGCAGTTCTTC. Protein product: CSANSPASSYNEQFF.

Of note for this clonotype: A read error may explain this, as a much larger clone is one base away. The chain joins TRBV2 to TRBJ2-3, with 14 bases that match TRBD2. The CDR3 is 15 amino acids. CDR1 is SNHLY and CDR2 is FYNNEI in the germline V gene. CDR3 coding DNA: TGTGCCAGCAGTCTGACTAGCGGGAGGGGAGGTACGCGGTATTTT. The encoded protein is CASSLTSGRGGTRYF.

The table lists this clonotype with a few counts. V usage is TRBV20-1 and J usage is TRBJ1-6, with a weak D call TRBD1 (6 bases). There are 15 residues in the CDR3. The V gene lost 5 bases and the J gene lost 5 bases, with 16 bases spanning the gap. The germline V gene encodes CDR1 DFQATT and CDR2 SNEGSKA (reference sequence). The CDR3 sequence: CSASPGHGNNSPLHF. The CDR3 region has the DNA TGCAGTGCTTCGCCGGGACACGGAAATAATTCACCCCTCCACTTT.

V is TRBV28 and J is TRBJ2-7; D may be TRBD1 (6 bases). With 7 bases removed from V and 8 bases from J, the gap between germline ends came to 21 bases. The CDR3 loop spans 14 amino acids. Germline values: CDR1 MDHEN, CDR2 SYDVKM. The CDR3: CASTPYNTGPKQYF. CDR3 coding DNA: TGTGCCAGCACCCCGTATAACACAGGGCCCAAGCAGTACTTC.

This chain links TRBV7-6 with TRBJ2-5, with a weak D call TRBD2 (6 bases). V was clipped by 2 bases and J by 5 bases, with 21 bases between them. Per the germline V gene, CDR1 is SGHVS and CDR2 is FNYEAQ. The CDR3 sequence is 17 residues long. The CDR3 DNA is TGTGCCAGCAGCTTATACGGTGGGGGGTCCGAGTGGGAGACCCAGTACTTC. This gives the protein CASSLYGGGSEWETQYF.

The CDR3 bases are TGTGCCAGCAGCCTAGACCAACTAGCGGGAGCCTACAATGAGCAGTTCTTC. This codes for CASSLDQLAGAYNEQFF. The V and J genes are TRBV11-1 and TRBJ2-1; 11 bases fit TRBD2. The CDR3 is 17 residues long. Germline V gene sequence: CDR1 SGHAT, CDR2 FQDESV (reference sequence). The trim removed 5 bases at V and 2 bases at J, leaving 8 bases unmatched.

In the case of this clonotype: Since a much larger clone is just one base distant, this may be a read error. CDR3 sequence (DNA): TGTGCCAGCAGTTTGGTCGCGGGAATTTCCTACGAGCAGTACTTC. It yields the protein CASSLVAGISYEQYF. V gene TRBV6-6 combines with J gene TRBJ2-7, with D possibly being TRBD2 (6 bases). CDR3 size: 15 residues. Germline-derived CDR1 and CDR2 are MNHNY and SVGAGI (reference sequence). The V gene lost 4 bases and the J gene lost 1 base, with 14 bases spanning the gap.

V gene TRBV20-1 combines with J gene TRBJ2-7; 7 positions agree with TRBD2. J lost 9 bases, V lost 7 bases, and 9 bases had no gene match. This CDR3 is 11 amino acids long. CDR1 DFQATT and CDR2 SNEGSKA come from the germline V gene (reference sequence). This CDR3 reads CSVSGDSRQYF. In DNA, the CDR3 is TGCAGTGTCAGCGGGGACTCGAGGCAGTACTTC.

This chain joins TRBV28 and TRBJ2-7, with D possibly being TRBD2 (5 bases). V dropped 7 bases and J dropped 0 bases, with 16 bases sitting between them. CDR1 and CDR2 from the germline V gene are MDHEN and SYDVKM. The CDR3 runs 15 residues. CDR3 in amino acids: CASTDWTANSYEQYF. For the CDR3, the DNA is TGTGCCAGCACGGATTGGACTGCGAACTCCTACGAGCAGTACTTC.

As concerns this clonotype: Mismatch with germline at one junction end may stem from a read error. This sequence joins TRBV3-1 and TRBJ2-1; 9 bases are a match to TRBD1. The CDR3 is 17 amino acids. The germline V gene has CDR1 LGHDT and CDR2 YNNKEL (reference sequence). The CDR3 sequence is CTSSQVTGGRTYNEQFF. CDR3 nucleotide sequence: TGTACCAGCAGCCAAGTCACAGGGGGCAGAACCTACAATGAGCAGTTCTTC.

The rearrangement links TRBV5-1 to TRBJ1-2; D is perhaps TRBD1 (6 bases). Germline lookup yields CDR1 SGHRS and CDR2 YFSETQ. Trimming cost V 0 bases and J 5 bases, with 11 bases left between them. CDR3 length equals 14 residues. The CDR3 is CASSLEDRVYGYTF. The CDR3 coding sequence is TGCGCCAGCAGCTTGGAGGACAGAGTTTATGGCTACACCTTC.

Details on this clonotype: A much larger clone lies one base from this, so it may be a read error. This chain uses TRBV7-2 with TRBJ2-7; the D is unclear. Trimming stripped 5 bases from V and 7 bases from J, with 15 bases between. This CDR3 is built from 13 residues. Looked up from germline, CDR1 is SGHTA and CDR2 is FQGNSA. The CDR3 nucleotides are TGTGCCAGCAGCGGGCGGCGTTACAATGAGCAGTACTTC. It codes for CASSGRRYNEQYF.

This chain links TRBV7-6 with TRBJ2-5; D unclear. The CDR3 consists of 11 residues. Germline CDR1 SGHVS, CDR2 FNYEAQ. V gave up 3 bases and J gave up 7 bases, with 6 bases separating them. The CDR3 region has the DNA TGTGCCAGCAGCTTCACGTCGACCCAGTACTTC. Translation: CASSFTSTQYF.

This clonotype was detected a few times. CDR3 loop: CASSSVTGYDQPQHF. The CDR3 bases are TGTGCCAGCTCAAGCGTTACAGGGTACGATCAGCCCCAGCATTTT. The chain carries TRBV18 and TRBJ1-5; D perhaps matches TRBD1 (6 bases). V lost 5 bases to trimming and J lost 5 bases, with 16 bases between them. The CDR3 contains 15 residues. Germline-derived CDR1 and CDR2 are KGHSH and LQKENI.

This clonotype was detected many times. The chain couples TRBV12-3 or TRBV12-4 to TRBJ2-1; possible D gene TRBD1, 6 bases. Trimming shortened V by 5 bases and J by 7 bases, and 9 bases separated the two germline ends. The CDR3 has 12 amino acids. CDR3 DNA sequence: TGTGCCAGCAGTCCCGGGACAAATGAGCAGTTCTTC. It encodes CASSPGTNEQFF.

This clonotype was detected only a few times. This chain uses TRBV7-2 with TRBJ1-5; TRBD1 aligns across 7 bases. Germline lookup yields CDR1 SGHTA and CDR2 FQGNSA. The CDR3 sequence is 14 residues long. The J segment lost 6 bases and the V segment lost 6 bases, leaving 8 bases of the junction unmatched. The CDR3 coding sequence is TGTGCCAGCAGAACCCGACAGGGTAGTCAGCCCCAGCATTTT. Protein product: CASRTRQGSQPQHF.

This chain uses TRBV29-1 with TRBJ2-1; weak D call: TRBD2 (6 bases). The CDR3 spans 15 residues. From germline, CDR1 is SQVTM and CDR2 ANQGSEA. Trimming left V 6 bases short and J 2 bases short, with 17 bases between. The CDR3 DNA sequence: TGCAGCGTGGGCTCAGGACTACGCACCTACAATGAGCAGTTCTTC. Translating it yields CSVGSGLRTYNEQFF.

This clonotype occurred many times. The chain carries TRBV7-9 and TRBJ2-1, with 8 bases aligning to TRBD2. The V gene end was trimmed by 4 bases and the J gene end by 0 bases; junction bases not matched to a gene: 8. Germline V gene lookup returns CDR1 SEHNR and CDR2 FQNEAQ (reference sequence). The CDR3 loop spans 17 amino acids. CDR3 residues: CASSSRGGMSSYNEQFF. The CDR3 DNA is TGTGCCAGCAGCTCACGGGGGGGGATGAGCTCCTACAATGAGCAGTTCTTC. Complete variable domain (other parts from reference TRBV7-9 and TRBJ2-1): DTGVSQNPRHKITKRGQNVTFRCDPISEHNRLYWYRQTLGQGPEFLTYFQNEAQLEKSRLLSDRFSAERPKGSFSTLEIQRTEQGDSAMYLCASSSRGGMSSYNEQFFGPGTRLTVL.